This T cell receptor (beta chain) was identified during a study of blood T cell repertoires in COVID-19. Deletions cut 2 bases from V and 4 bases from J, with 14 bases between. CDR3 length equals 15 residues. From germline, CDR1 is MNHEY and CDR2 SVGAGI. Using immunoSEQ multiplex PCR, the repertoire was profiled, and TCRdb retains in-frame clones only, with some absent. The repertoire holds about 320,000 clones, approximately 90% seen once, with under 11% in the top ten. This TCR was sampled from a woman under 30 who had recovered from COVID-19. The sequenced material came from PBMCs or T cells enriched from blood (not recorded which). The chain links TRBV6-5 to TRBJ1-2; maybe TRBD1 (6 bases). The CDR3 DNA follows: TGTGCCAGCAGTTACACGGCGACAGGAACCTATGGCTACACCTTC. Protein: CASSYTATGTYGYTF.